This T cell receptor beta chain is from a study of T-cell memory formation after mild COVID-19. General study results and limits: The CD4+ clones that contracted clustered mainly within CM and EM, and the CD8+ clones concentrated in EMRA.

This clonotype came up many times. Its antigen is not identified. Germline V lookup: CDR1 KGHDR, CDR2 SFDVKD. CDR3 length: 14 amino acids. V lost 1 base and J lost 6; bases outside the gene matches: 1. Using its own MiXCR run on the 5' RACE reads, TCRdb lists one record per CDR3 protein. This table holds some 450,000 distinct CDR3 sequences, approximately 19% found once. The receptor was isolated from a man between 18 and 35 years old who had mild COVID-19 (a few samples of this study predate the infection). Cell type and time point are not known. Material for sequencing was PBMCs or a T cell subset sorted from them (not recorded which). The chain combines TRBV24-1 with TRBJ2-1; 8 nucleotides match TRBD2. The CDR3 region has the DNA TGTGCCACCAGTGATTTAGGGACTAGCAATGAGCAGTTCTTC. This sequence encodes CATSDLGTSNEQFF.